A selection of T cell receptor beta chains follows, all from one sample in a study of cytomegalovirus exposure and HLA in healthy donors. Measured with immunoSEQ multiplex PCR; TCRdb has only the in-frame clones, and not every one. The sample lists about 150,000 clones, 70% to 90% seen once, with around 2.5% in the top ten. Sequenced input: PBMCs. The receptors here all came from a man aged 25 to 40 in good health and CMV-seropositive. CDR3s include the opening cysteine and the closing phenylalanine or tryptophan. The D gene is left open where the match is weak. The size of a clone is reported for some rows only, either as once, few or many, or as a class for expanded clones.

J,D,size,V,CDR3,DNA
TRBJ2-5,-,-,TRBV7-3,CASSYTAGRQETQYF,TGTGCCAGCAGCTACACAGCGGGTCGGCAAGAGACCCAGTACTTC
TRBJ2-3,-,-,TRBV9,CASSVGQGTDTQYF,TGTGCCAGCAGCGTAGGACAGGGCACAGATACGCAGTATTTT
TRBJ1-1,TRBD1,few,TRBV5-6,CASSSGTGGVGTEAFF,TGTGCCAGCAGCTCCGGGACAGGGGGTGTCGGCACTGAAGCTTTCTTT
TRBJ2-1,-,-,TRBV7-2,CASSWGPNEQFF,TGTGCCAGCAGCTGGGGGCCCAATGAGCAGTTCTTC
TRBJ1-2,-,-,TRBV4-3,CASSQGAGPNYGYTF,TGCGCCAGCAGCCAAGGGGCAGGCCCTAACTATGGCTACACCTTC
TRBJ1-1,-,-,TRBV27,CASSLYLTTEAFF,TGTGCCAGCAGTTTATATCTTACAACTGAAGCTTTCTTT
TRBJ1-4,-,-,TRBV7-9,CASSPLNEKLFF,TGTGCCAGCAGCCCACTTAATGAAAAACTGTTTTTT
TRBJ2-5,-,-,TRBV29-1,CSVGGGGETQYF,TGCAGCGTTGGAGGCGGCGGGGAGACCCAGTACTTC
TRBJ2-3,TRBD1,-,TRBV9,CASSAGQGAADTQYF,TGTGCCAGCAGCGCGGGACAGGGGGCGGCAGATACGCAGTATTTT
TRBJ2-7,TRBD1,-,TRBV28,CASSLGGQGYEQYF,TGTGCCAGCAGTTTGGGGGGACAGGGGTACGAGCAGTACTTC
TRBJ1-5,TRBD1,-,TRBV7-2,CASSLTGGMQPQHF,TGTGCCAGCAGCCTGACAGGGGGCATGCAGCCCCAGCATTTT
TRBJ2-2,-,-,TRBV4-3,CASSQVGLSTGELFF,TGCGCCAGCAGCCAAGTTGGTTTGAGCACCGGGGAGCTGTTTTTT
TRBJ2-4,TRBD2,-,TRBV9,CASSGQREGPGIQYF,TGTGCCAGCAGCGGACAGCGGGAGGGCCCAGGGATTCAGTACTTC
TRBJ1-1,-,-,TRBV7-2,CASSSKGDTEAFF,TGTGCCAGCAGCTCGAAGGGGGACACTGAAGCTTTCTTT
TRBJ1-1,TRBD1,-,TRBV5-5,CASSSGGGTEAFF,TGTGCCAGCAGCTCAGGGGGCGGGACTGAAGCCTTCTTT
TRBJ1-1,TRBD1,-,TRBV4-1,CASSLLTGQGLSNTEAFF,TGCGCCAGCAGCCTCTTAACGGGACAGGGGCTCTCGAACACTGAAGCTTTTTTT
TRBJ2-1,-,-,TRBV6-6,CASILQGLGLNEQFF,TGTGCCAGCATCTTACAGGGTTTGGGCCTTAATGAGCAGTTCTTC
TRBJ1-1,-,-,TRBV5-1,CASSSDWGLPNTEAFF,TGCGCCAGCAGCTCTGATTGGGGACTTCCGAACACTGAAGCTTTCTTT
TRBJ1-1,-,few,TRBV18,CASSPGQFDTEAFF,TGTGCCAGCTCACCCGGACAGTTTGACACTGAAGCTTTCTTT
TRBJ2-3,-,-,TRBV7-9,CSSSLGAGPDTQYF,TGTTCCAGCAGCTTAGGTGCGGGACCAGATACGCAGTATTTT
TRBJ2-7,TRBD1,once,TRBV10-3,CAISEDRGSYEQYF,TGTGCCATCAGTGAAGACAGGGGCTCCTACGAGCAGTACTTC
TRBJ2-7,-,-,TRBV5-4,CASSLGPLAAGEQYF,TGTGCCAGCAGCTTAGGACCCCTCGCTGCGGGCGAGCAGTACTTC
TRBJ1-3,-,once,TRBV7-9,CASSLGAVNSGNTIYF,TGTGCCAGCAGCTTAGGTGCGGTTAACTCTGGAAACACCATATATTTT
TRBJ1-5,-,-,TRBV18,CASSAAGWSQPQHF,TGTGCCAGCTCCGCGGCGGGGTGGAGTCAGCCCCAGCATTTT
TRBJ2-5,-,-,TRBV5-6,CASSLKSLQETQYF,TGTGCCAGCAGCTTAAAGAGCCTCCAAGAGACCCAGTACTTC
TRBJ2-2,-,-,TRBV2,CASSEVAGLTGELFF,TGTGCCAGCAGTGAAGTTGCGGGACTCACCGGGGAGCTGTTTTTT
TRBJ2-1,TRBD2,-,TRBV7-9,CSSSRTSRELSEFF,TGTTCCAGCAGTAGGACTAGCCGGGAACTTAGCGAGTTCTTC